This T cell receptor (beta chain) was found in a study of control samples from healthy donors and cancer patients. TCRdb keeps only in-frame clones here, not all; method: immunoSEQ multiplex PCR. The repertoire holds about 180,000 clones, with roughly nine tenths as singletons. The specimen sequenced was blood. The receptor comes from a man aged 25 to 40 in good health.

This CDR3 is CSVVRDRGEDTQYF. The CDR3, as DNA: TGCAGCGTTGTCCGGGACAGGGGAGAAGATACGCAGTATTTT. The chain uses TRBV29-1 and TRBJ2-3, with 10 bases matching TRBD1. The CDR3 runs to 14 residues. Germline lookup yields CDR1 SQVTM and CDR2 ANQGSEA. V lost 4 bases and J lost 5; bases outside the gene matches: 6.